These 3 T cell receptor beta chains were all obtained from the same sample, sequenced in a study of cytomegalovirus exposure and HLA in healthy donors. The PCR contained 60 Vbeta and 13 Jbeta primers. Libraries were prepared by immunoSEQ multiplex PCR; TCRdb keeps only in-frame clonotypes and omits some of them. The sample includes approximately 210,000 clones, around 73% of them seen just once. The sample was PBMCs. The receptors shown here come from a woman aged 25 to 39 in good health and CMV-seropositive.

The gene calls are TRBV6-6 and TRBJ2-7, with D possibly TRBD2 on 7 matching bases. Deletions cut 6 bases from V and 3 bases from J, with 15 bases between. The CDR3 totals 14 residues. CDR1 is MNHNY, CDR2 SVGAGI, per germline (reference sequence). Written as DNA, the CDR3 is TGTGCCAGCAGGAAGGGGGAGGGGGGCTACGAGCAGTACTTC. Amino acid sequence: CASRKGEGGYEQYF.

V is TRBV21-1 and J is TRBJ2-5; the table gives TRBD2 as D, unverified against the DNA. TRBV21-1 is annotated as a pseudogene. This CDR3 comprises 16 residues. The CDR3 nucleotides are TGTGCCAGCAGCAAGGATGCGGGAGGGGTGAGGGAGACCCAGTACTTC. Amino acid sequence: CASSKDAGGVRETQYF.

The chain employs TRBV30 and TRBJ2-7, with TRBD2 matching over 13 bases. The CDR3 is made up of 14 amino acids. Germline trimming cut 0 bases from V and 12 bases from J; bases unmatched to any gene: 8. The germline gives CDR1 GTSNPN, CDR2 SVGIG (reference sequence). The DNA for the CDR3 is TGTGCCTGGAGTGTCGGGACTAGCGGGACCCCTAGGTACTTC. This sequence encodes CAWSVGTSGTPRYF.